These T cell receptor beta chains were read from a single sample in a study of T cell repertoires in cytomegalovirus infection. TCRdb fed the reads into MiXCR, producing one record per CDR3 protein. This sample has more than 500,000 distinct CDR3 sequences; approximately 15% occur once, and the top ten carry under 30%. Sequenced: CD8+ T cells from PBMCs. These receptors were collected from a human donor in good health (CMV status not recorded). Some clones in this sample may be carry-over from other donors' samples. CDR3s include the opening cysteine and the closing phenylalanine or tryptophan. D genes are given only for firm matches. Only part of the rows carry a size: once, few, many, or a class if the clone is expanded.

>12|few|TRBJ2-1|TRBV10-3|.
TGTGCCATCAGAATAGAGAGCAATGAGCAGTTCTTC
CAIRIESNEQFF
>13|.|TRBJ2-7|TRBV6-5|.
TGTGCCAGCAGTTACTCCGCTCTCGTAGAGCAGTACTTC
CASSYSALVEQYF
>14|many|TRBJ2-7|TRBV7-9|.
TGTGCCAGCAGCACTGGGACTGAACGCTACGAGCAGTACTTC
CASSTGTERYEQYF
>17|few|TRBJ2-1|TRBV5-4|.
TGTGCCAGCAGCCCGGGGCCGCAGGCTAGCTCCTACAATGAGCAGTTCTTC
CASSPGPQASSYNEQFF
>15|few|TRBJ2-5|TRBV12-3/TRBV12-4|TRBD2
TGTGCCAGCAGTTTAGCGGGAGGGCCCGGGCAGACCCAGTACTTC
CASSLAGGPGQTQYF
>16|.|TRBJ2-6|TRBV11-2|.
TGTGCCAGCAGCTTAGGACGGTACTCTGGGGCCAACGTCCTGACTTTC
CASSLGRYSGANVLTF
>16|.|TRBJ2-7|TRBV7-3|.
TGTGCCAGCAGCTTAATTCCCCCAGGGCGAGGGGACGAGCAGTACTTC
CASSLIPPGRGDEQYF
>13|many|TRBJ1-2|TRBV7-9|.
TGTGCCAGCAGCCCACCAGCTAACTATGGCTACACCTTC
CASSPPANYGYTF
>15|.|TRBJ1-2|TRBV25-1|.
TGTGCCAGCAGTGGAACCCCGACAGCGAACTATGGCTACACCTTC
CASSGTPTANYGYTF
>15|few|TRBJ2-4|TRBV6-2/TRBV6-3|TRBD1
TGTGCCAGCAGTTCTTCCGGGACAGGCCATCTCGTTCAGTACTTC
CASSSSGTGHLVQYF
>13|.|TRBJ1-2|TRBV12-5|.
TGTGCTAGTGGTTTTGAGGGGAACGATGGCTACACCTTC
CASGFEGNDGYTF